These 18 T cell receptor beta chains came from one sample sequenced in a study of blood T cells in healthy people across ages. Sample-barcoded 5' priming and a J-beta primer mix drove a second PCR of about 7 to 12 cycles. TCRdb passed the 5' RACE reads through MiXCR, listing each CDR3 protein once. The sample lists hundreds of thousands of distinct CDR3 sequences; about 48% were seen once. The sample comprised blood. The source is a man aged 25-40 years in good health.

This chain uses TRBV20-1 with TRBJ2-3; TRBD2 aligns across 9 bases. The CDR3 length is 16 residues. Germline V gene sequence: CDR1 DFQATT, CDR2 SNEGSKA (reference sequence). Trimming removed 0 bases from V and 4 bases from J; junction bases left unmatched: 8. This CDR3 reads CSARDLAGALADTQYF. Here the CDR3 DNA reads TGCAGTGCTAGAGACTTAGCGGGGGCCCTGGCAGATACGCAGTATTTT.

This clonotype was seen just once. At one boundary the junction diverges from the germline segment, which might be a read error. The chain combines TRBV3-1 with TRBJ2-1; D not resolved. Germline V gene lookup returns CDR1 LGHDT and CDR2 YNNKEL (reference sequence). The CDR3 runs to 14 residues. The CDR3 protein is CTSSRILGSNEQFF. The CDR3 DNA reads as TGTACCAGCAGCCGGATATTAGGATCCAATGAGCAGTTCTTC.

The CDR3 region has the DNA TGTGCCAGCAGTTTAGAGGGGACCTACAATGAGCAGTACTTC. Residues: CASSLEGTYNEQYF. This chain joins TRBV12-3 or TRBV12-4 and TRBJ2-1, with D perhaps being TRBD1 or TRBD2 (5 bases each). Matching the DNA end better, TRBJ2-7 makes the J call doubtful. The CDR3 consists of 14 residues.

In this sample, this clonotype turned up a few times. Mismatch with germline at one junction end may stem from a read error. This chain connects TRBV7-6 to TRBJ2-7; 13 bases align to TRBD2. The CDR3 is 11 residues long. Germline values: CDR1 SGHVS, CDR2 FNYEAQ. The CDR3 DNA reads as TGCCCGGGACTAGCGGGACACGAGCAGTACTTC. Its protein product is CPGLAGHEQYF.

This clonotype showed up just a few times. V and J are TRBV7-3 and TRBJ2-1; TRBD2 matches 10 bases. Germline V gene sequence: CDR1 SGHTA, CDR2 FQGTGA. The CDR3 loop spans 16 amino acids. The J segment lost 3 bases and the V segment lost 2 bases, leaving 4 bases of the junction unmatched. The CDR3, as DNA: TGTGCCAGCAGCTTATGGGCTAGCGGGGGCTACAATGAGCAGTTCTTC. Amino acids: CASSLWASGGYNEQFF.

V usage is TRBV29-1 and J usage is TRBJ2-3; D gene unclear. This CDR3 spans 11 amino acids. The germline gives CDR1 SQVTM, CDR2 ANQGSEA. The V and J ends lost 8 bases and 6 bases respectively, with 12 bases between them. The CDR3 protein is CSTGWTDTQYF. CDR3 bases: TGCAGCACCGGGTGGACGGATACGCAGTATTTT.

V and J are TRBV6-6 and TRBJ1-5, with a possible D match to TRBD1 (5 bases). CDR1 MNHNY and CDR2 SVGAGI come from the germline V gene (reference sequence). This CDR3 spans 14 amino acids. V lost 6 bases, J lost 5 bases, and 14 bases lay in between. The CDR3 here is CASSHRDRDQPQHF. CDR3 sequence (DNA): TGTGCCAGCAGCCACCGGGACCGAGATCAGCCCCAGCATTTT.

This clonotype has a handful of counts. The chain carries TRBV24-1 and TRBJ2-1; 7 bases match TRBD1. Germline V gene lookup returns CDR1 KGHDR and CDR2 SFDVKD. CDR3 length: 16 residues. With V trimmed by 5 bases and J by 3 bases, 9 bases remained unmatched. The CDR3 DNA follows: TGTGCCACCAGTGCTTCGATGGGACAGAACTACAATGAGCAGTTCTTC. Protein product: CATSASMGQNYNEQFF.

This clonotype was seen ten or more times. This sequence joins TRBV15 and TRBJ2-3; D call uncertain. CDR1 and CDR2 (germline): LNHNV, YYDKDF (reference sequence). The length of the CDR3 is 17 residues. V lost 2 bases and J 0 bases, leaving 15 bases between the germline ends. The CDR3 loop reads CATSRKSDVSSTDTQYF. In DNA, the CDR3 is TGTGCCACCAGCAGAAAATCGGACGTGTCTAGCACAGATACGCAGTATTTT. The full variable domain, in which reference TRBV15 and TRBJ2-3 provide the parts outside the CDR3, is DAMVIQNPRYQVTQFGKPVTLSCSQTLNHNVMYWYQQKSSQAPKLLFHYYDKDFNNEADTPDNFQSRRPNTSFCFLDIRSPGLGDTAMYLCATSRKSDVSSTDTQYFGPGTRLTVL.

Regarding this clonotype: One end of the junction varies from germline; a read error may be responsible. V and J are TRBV28 and TRBJ2-5; D ambiguous. This CDR3 spans 12 amino acids. In germline, CDR1 is MDHEN, CDR2 SYDVKM. CDR3 amino acids: CATSRVQETQYF. In DNA form, the CDR3 reads TGTGCCACCAGTCGGGTCCAAGAGACCCAGTACTTC.

This clonotype has just a few counts. V gene TRBV5-1 combines with J gene TRBJ2-5, with D perhaps TRBD2 (5 bases). Germline-derived CDR1 and CDR2 are SGHRS and YFSETQ. The V and J ends lost 2 bases and 1 base respectively, with 18 bases between them. This CDR3 comprises 17 residues. The DNA for the CDR3 is TGCGCCAGCAGCTTTCAAGCCATTGCGGACTTCCAAGAGACCCAGTACTTC. Its protein is CASSFQAIADFQETQYF. Supplemented by reference TRBV5-1 and TRBJ2-5, the full variable domain reads KAGVTQTPRYLIKTRGQQVTLSCSPISGHRSVSWYQQTPGQGLQFLFEYFSETQRNKGNFPGRFSGRQFSNSRSEMNVSTLELGDSALYLCASSFQAIADFQETQYFGPGTRLLVL.

This clonotype was recorded a few times. V usage is TRBV2 and J usage is TRBJ2-1, with TRBD1 as a possible D gene (6 bases). The V end lost 4 bases, the J end lost 10 bases, and 11 bases lay between the germline ends. Germline V CDR1 and CDR2: SNHLY, FYNNEI. The CDR3 is 12 residues long. The CDR3 protein is CASSGDKGEQFF. DNA for the CDR3: TGTGCCAGCAGTGGGGACAAAGGCGAGCAGTTCTTC.

The chain employs TRBV28 and TRBJ2-7, with D possibly being TRBD2 (6 bases). Trimming removed 6 bases at V and 2 bases at J, with 17 bases between. The V gene's germline CDR1 is MDHEN and CDR2 SYDVKM. The CDR3 extends over 15 amino acids. This CDR3 reads CASSRRGTITYEQYF. In DNA, the CDR3 is TGTGCCAGCAGCCGACGGGGGACGATTACCTACGAGCAGTACTTC.

This chain uses TRBV4-2 with TRBJ1-1; D may be TRBD1 (5 bases). CDR1 is LGHNA and CDR2 is YNFKEQ in the germline V gene. The CDR3 has 13 amino acids. V was clipped by 0 bases and J by 11 bases, with 13 bases between them. The CDR3 loop reads CASSQDLGRGAFF. CDR3 nucleotides: TGTGCCAGCAGCCAAGATTTGGGGCGTGGGGCTTTCTTT.

A few counts support this clonotype. The rearrangement uses TRBV6-2 or TRBV6-3 and TRBJ2-3; 9 bases are shared with TRBD2. Looked up from germline, CDR1 is MNHEY and CDR2 is SVGEGT. The CDR3 has 18 residues. J was trimmed by 4 bases and V by 6 bases; bases with no gene match: 17. The CDR3 DNA follows: TGTGCCAGCAGCCCCGGATTCCGAACCGGGACTAGCCCAGATACGCAGTATTTT. Amino acids: CASSPGFRTGTSPDTQYF.

V gene TRBV7-9 combines with J gene TRBJ2-3; TRBD1 is a possible D gene (6 bases). This CDR3 has 15 residues. Germline V gene sequence: CDR1 SEHNR, CDR2 FQNEAQ (reference sequence). V dropped 5 bases and J dropped 6 bases, with 18 bases sitting between them. The CDR3 loop reads CASSQQKTGTDTQYF. Here the CDR3 DNA reads TGTGCCAGCAGCCAGCAGAAAACAGGGACCGATACGCAGTATTTT.

The V and J genes are TRBV20-1 and TRBJ1-1, with a possible D match to TRBD1 (5 bases). The germline V and J ends were trimmed by 1 base and 3 bases, with 12 bases remaining between them. Germline CDR1 is DFQATT and CDR2 is SNEGSKA (reference sequence). This CDR3 spans 14 amino acids. This CDR3 reads CSARARGVYTEAFF. The CDR3 bases are TGCAGTGCTAGAGCCCGGGGGGTGTACACTGAAGCTTTCTTT.

CDR3 region: CASSVLDTMNTEAFF. The CDR3, as DNA: TGTGCCAGCAGTGTGCTGGACACGATGAACACTGAAGCTTTCTTT. The chain links TRBV28 to TRBJ1-1; D is possibly TRBD1 (5 bases). The V and J ends lost 5 bases and 0 bases respectively, with 13 bases between them. CDR1 is MDHEN, CDR2 SYDVKM, per germline. The CDR3 has 15 residues.